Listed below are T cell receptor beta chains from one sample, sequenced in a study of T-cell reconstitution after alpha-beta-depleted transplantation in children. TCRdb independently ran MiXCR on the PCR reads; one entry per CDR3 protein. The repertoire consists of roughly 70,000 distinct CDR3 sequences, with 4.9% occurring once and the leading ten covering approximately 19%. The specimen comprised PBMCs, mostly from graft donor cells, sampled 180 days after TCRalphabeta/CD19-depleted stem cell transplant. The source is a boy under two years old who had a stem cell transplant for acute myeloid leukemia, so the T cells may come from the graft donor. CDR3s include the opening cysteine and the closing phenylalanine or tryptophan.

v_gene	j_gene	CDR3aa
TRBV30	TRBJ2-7	CAWSPGGYEQYF
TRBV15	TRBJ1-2	CATSRWEDGYTF
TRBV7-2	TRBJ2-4	CASSPLVAVLAKNIQYF
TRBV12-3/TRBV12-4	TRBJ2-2	CASRAHWDFNTGELFF
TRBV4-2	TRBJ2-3	CASSRGGTDTQYF
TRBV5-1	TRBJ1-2	CASSSDRLAVGYTF
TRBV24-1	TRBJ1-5	CATSDSLQGRPQHF
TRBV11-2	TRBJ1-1	CASSLGTTEAFF
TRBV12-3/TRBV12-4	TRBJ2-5	CASSPPDSPRETQYF
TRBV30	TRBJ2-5	CAWSVGSKETQYF
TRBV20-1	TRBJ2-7	CSARSPLSYEQYF
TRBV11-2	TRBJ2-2	CASSWNRVGDTGELFF
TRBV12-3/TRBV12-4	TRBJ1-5	CASSLDRRNQPQHF
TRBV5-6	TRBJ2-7	CASSFRQAGYYEQYF
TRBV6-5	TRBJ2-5	CASSSGTLVGPQYF
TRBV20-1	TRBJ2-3	CSARRPSSPPDTQYF
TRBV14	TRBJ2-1	CASSQLGTAYNEQFF
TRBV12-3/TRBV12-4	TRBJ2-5	CASSLGDRGLETQYF
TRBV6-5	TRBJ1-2	CASELDGGLLYGYTF
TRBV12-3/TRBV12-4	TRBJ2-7	CASSFIRLAGGEQYF
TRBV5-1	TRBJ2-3	CASSLADTQYF
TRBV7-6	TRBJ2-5	CASSFGSLQETQYF
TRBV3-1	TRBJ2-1	CASSPSGVEQFF
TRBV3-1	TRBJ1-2	CASRRSANYGYTF
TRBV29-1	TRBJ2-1	CSVLPGQGAYEQFF
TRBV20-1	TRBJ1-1	CSAPSLGGSDEAFF
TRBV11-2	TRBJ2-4	CASSSPLRDNLAKNIQYF
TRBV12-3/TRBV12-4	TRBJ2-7	CASSFRQSVSQYF
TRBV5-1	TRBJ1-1	CASSLEQGPTEAFF
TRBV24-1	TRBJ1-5	CATSDFYSNQPQHF
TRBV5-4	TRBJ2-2	CASSRETGELFF
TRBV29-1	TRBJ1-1	CSASRVNTEAFF
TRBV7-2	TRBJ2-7	CASSLGWGLAPYEQYF
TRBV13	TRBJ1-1	CASSLGDQAFF
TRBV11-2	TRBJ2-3	CASSALLTSTDTQYF
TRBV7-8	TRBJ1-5	CASSSRTHLSNQPQHF
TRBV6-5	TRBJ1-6	CASSYSYGSYNSPLHF
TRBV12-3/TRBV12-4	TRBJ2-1	CASSFAPGQGRNEQFF
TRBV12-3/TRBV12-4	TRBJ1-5	CASSLATSNNQPQHF
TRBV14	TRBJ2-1	CASSQAPAGGRYEQFF
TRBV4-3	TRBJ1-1	CASSQDRVATEAFF
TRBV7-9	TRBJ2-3	CASSSPTGRATDTQYF
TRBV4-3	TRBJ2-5	CASSQVTGETQYF
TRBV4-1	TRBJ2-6	CASSQDRQISGANVLTF
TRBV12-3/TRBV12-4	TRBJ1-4	CASTSGPVGEKLFF
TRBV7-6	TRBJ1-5	CASSLAAGLGQPQHF
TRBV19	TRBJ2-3	CASSIDRGRTSTDTQYF
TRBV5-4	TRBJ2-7	CASSTGQGGHEQYF
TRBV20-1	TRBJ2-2	CSARDPTSGGGTGELFF
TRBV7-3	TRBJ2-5	CASSLLGGGGGKETQYF
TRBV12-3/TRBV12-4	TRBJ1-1	CASRIQGSEAFF
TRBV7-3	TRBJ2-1	CASRSRTGAHNEQFF
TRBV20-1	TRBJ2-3	CSAAGGYSSTDTQYF
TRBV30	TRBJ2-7	CAWTHLVPPYEQYF
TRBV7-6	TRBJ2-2	CASSFSPGELFF